What follows is one T cell receptor beta chain and its context. V dropped 4 bases and J dropped 4; count of bases not matched to a gene: 4. Germline V CDR1 and CDR2: KGHDR, SFDVKD. This CDR3 is built from 15 residues. Via MiXCR, TCRdb re-called the RT-PCR reads, giving one row per CDR3 protein. The table shows about 700,000 distinct CDR3 sequences, with 14% occurring only once. The TCR originated in a female donor in good health, serving as a healthy control. The sample comprised memory CD4+ T cells from blood. The V call is TRBV24-1, the J call TRBJ2-1; TRBD1 matches 9 bases. The CDR3 here is CATSDPGQGYNEQFF. Written as DNA, the CDR3 is TGTGCCACCAGTGACCCGGGACAGGGATACAATGAGCAGTTCTTC.